The clone carrying this TCR beta chain was seen a handful of times. Its antigen is unknown. This sample is part of a study of identical twins. Findings and caveats of the study: Out-of-frame alpha sequences that twins shared showed excess low generation probability.

A universal primer binding site was introduced by template switching. The final cDNA contained unique molecular identifiers. In TCRdb, the 5' RACE reads were re-called with MiXCR into one record per CDR3 protein. The sample shows 250,000 or so distinct CDR3 sequences, roughly 7% of them seen only once. CDR1 is SQVTM, CDR2 ANQGSEA, per germline. CDR3 length: 15 amino acids. The V end was cut by 3 bases, the J end by 8 bases, with 22 bases between. The same specimen was also included in a second study, on yellow fever vaccine responses in identical twins. That work states: Twins reportedly mounted vaccine T cell responses that seemed partly convergent, partly personalized.

The chain is built from TRBV29-1 and TRBJ1-2; D unclear. Sequencing used memory (CD45RO+) T cells sorted from blood. The TCR originated in a woman aged 18-30 years in good health. CDR3 DNA: TGCAGCGTTGACCTACCCCCCTTGGCGACCAGCGGCTACACCTTC. This codes for CSVDLPPLATSGYTF.